This T cell receptor beta chain was sequenced for a study of human T cells and chemical hapten exposure listed by TCRdb under 2021. General notes on the study: For sensitization, 2% DPC in acetone was applied to a roughly 2 cm by roughly 2 cm area of upper inner arm skin. Patient blood was sampled pre-sensitization (week 0) and at 2, 6 and about 24 weeks after DPC sensitization. Patch testing on the upper back used Finn chambers containing 0.01% DPC, with scoring done after 6 days according to International Contact Dermatitis Research Group standards. The libraries were sequenced as a pool, and the TCR yield per sample differed mostly because of small variations in library volumes within the pool. About 28 alopecia patients gave blood for TCR sequencing at one to four time points (pre-sensitization, 2, 6 and 24 weeks). This study followed changes in the peripheral blood TCR repertoire in vivo during primary and secondary sensitization of alopecia patients to the hapten diphenylcyclopropenone (DPC). Throughout the study period of roughly 24 weeks, patients also received therapeutic DPC doses to the scalp every week. Most of the patients in the cohort were female, and the cohort covered alopecia areata with under or over 50% scalp involvement, alopecia totalis and alopecia universalis.

Results the study describes overall, beyond this receptor: Patch test score was positively correlated with the number of PT1 expanded TCRs, with significance at thresholds 8, 16 and 32 but not at 4. After repeated subsampling, changes were observed in the strength of the expansion versus patch-test correlation and in the threshold at which the correlation became significant. Significantly more large CDR3 similarity clusters were formed by expanded TCRs than by pre-sensitization or healthy control sets, consistent with antigen-driven responses. Because all patients had alopecia, a presumed autoimmune disease, the immune response of the patients might differ from that of healthy individuals. No change with DPC sensitization was found in the number of TCRs above 1 in 1000 frequency, and no evidence of global repertoire structure alterations was found.

Per the publication, the time point label means: patch test 1, 2 weeks after DPC sensitization. The treatment or condition label for this specimen denotes: therapeutic diphenylcyclopropenone sensitization with weekly scalp DPC. At every patch-test visit, the blood draw took place before the patch test was put on. Patients were eligible if aged 18 to 70, diagnosed with alopecia and judged suitable for DPC therapy, and pregnant patients were excluded. Total RNA was extracted from unfractionated whole blood that had been collected in Tempus Blood RNA tubes. Library preparation employed RACE. Sequencing took place on a NextSeq 500. During library preparation, unique molecular identifiers were attached to individual cDNA molecules so that TCRs could be counted in a quantitative, reproducible way. For every blood RNA sample, sequencing covered both the TCR alpha and TCR beta chains. As for how the authors treated the data: The median number of TCRs per sample was some 100,000, ranging from about 20,000 to 690,600. V, J and CDR3 annotation of the TCR reads was carried out using the Decombinator software suite. Every sample was subsampled to the same number of TCRs (28,000) for the PS versus PT1 abundance plots. Expanded TCRs were defined as absent before sensitization and observed at least eight times at the 2-week time point. The public sequencing data were trimmed at Q25 with fastp and processed into clonotypes with MiXCR by TCRdb, which kept only in-frame beta chains. Rows matching on CDR3 protein sequence are summarized as one entry with the most common DNA and genes. These V and J calls rely on TCRdb rather than the paper's analysis. Recorded for this sample are approximately 100,000 distinct CDR3 sequences; approximately 11% of them occurred a single time. The top ten constitute roughly 3.5% of the sample.

This clonotype occurred many times. The antigen it binds to is not known. Within one base of it there is no much larger clone, and no base qualities were kept. CDR1 and CDR2 are read off the germline V gene (reference sequence) as MNHNY and SVGAGI. The junction shows trimming of 0 bases on V and 7 bases on J, and the gene matches do not reach 10 bases of it. The CDR3 measures 17 amino acids from cysteine to phenylalanine. Just CDR3 DNA is preserved here, 51 bases in frame from base 1. The source was whole blood, collected in connection with sensitization to the hapten diphenylcyclopropenone (DPC). The origin of this receptor is a woman in her 40s with alopecia areata. Some clones in this sample may be carry-over from other donors' samples. The chain employs TRBV6-6 and TRBJ1-5; 9 central bases correspond to TRBD1. The sequenced DNA: TGTGCCAGCAGTTACTCCCCGGGACAGGGCGTGAGGCAGCCCCAGCATTTT. It specifies CASSYSPGQGVRQPQHF.